These 3 T cell receptor beta chains were all obtained from the same sample, sequenced in a study. TRBV12-4/TRBJ1-2 clonotypes were amplified with adaptor-ligated barcode primers. MiXCR was run by TCRdb on the multiplex PCR reads, yielding one entry per CDR3 protein. The table has over 550 distinct CDR3 sequences, approximately 14% seen once; the top ten hold less than 25%. Sequenced material: naive CD4+ T cells sorted from blood. Subset of the sample: naive CD4+ T cells, CD4+CD45RA+CD25-. The source of these receptors is a female donor with breast cancer.

Sample share makes this clonotype large (0.1 to 1%). The J gene is TRBJ1-2, the V gene TRBV12-3 or TRBV12-4; 10 nucleotides align to TRBD1. V was clipped by 4 bases and J by 4 bases; unmatched bases: 6. The CDR3 extends over 15 amino acids. The CDR3 spells CASSSRDRGGYGYTF. The DNA for the CDR3 is TGTGCCAGCAGTTCCAGGGACAGGGGTGGCTATGGCTACACCTTC.

This clonotype is medium-sized within its sample. The chain carries TRBV12-3 or TRBV12-4 and TRBJ1-2; possible D gene TRBD1, 5 bases. The CDR3 has 13 amino acids. Trimming took 3 bases from V and 8 from J, leaving 13 bases between them. The CDR3 sequence: CASSFQGGDGYTF. In DNA form, the CDR3 reads TGTGCCAGCAGTTTCCAGGGAGGGGACGGCTACACCTTC.

This clonotype is large (0.1 to 1%) within its sample. The J gene is TRBJ1-2, the V gene TRBV12-3 or TRBV12-4; unclear D gene. Trimming left V 0 bases short and J 0 bases short, with 20 bases between. The CDR3 loop spans 19 amino acids. The CDR3 coding sequence is TGTGCCAGCAGTTTAGCAGAACTGCTTCTTAGTCCGGCTAACTATGGCTACACCTTC. Protein product: CASSLAELLLSPANYGYTF.